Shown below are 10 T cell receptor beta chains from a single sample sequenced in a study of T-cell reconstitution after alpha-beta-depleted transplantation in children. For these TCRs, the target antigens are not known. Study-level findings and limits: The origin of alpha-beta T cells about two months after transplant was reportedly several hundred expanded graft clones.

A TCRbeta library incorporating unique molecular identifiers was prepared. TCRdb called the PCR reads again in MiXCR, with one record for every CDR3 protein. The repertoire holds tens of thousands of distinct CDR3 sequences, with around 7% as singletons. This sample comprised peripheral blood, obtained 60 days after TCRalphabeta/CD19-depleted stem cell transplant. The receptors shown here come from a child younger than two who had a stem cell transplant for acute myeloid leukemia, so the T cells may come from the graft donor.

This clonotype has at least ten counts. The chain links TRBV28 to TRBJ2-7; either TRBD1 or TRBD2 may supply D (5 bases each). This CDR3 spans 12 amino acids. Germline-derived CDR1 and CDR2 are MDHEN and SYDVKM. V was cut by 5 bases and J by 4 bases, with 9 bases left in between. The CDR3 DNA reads TGTGCCAGCAGTGGGGACGTTTACGAGCAGTACTTC. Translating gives CASSGDVYEQYF.

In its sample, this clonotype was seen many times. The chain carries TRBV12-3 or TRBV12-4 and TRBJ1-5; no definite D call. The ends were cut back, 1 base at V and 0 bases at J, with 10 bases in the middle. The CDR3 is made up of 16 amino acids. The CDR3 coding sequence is TGTGCCAGCAGTTTAGAGACGGGCTTTAGCAATCAGCCCCAGCATTTT. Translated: CASSLETGFSNQPQHF.

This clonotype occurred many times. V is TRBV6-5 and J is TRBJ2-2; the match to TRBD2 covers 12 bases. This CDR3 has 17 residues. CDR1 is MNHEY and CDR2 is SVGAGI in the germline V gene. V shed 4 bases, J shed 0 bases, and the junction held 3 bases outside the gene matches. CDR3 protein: CASSSLAGGANTGELFF. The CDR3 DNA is TGTGCCAGCAGTTCACTAGCGGGGGGCGCGAACACCGGGGAGCTGTTTTTT.

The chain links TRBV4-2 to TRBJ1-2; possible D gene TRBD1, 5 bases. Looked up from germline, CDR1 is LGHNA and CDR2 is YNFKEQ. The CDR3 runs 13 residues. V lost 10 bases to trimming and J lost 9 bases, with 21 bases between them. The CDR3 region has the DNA TGTGCCATGAGCCCAGGGTTTCTCTGCTGCTACACCTTC. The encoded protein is CAMSPGFLCCYTF.

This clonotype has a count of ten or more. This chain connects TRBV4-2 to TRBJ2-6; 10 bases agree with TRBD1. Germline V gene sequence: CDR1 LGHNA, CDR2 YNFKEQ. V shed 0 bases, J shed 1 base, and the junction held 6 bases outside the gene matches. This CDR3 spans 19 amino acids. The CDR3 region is CASSQEGDRGPSGANVLTF. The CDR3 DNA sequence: TGTGCCAGCAGCCAAGAGGGGGACAGGGGACCTTCTGGGGCCAACGTCCTGACTTTC.

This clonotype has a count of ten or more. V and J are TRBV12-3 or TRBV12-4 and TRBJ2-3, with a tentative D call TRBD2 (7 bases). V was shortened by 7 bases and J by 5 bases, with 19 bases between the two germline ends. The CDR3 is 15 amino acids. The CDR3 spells CASTLGAGVRDTQYF. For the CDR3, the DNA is TGTGCCAGCACCTTGGGGGCGGGAGTGAGAGATACGCAGTATTTT.

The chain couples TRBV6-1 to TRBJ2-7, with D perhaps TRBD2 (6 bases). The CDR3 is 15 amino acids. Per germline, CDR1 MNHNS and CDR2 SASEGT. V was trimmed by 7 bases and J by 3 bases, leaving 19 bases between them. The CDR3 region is CASTSSGSPHYEQYF. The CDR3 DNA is TGTGCCAGCACCAGCTCCGGGAGCCCCCACTACGAGCAGTACTTC.

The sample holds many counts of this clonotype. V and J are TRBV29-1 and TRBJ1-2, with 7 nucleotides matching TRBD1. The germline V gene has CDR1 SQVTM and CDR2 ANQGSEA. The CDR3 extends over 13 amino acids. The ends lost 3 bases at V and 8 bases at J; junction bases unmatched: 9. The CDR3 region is CSVDSNRGGGYTF. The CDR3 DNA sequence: TGCAGCGTTGACTCAAACAGGGGAGGAGGCTACACCTTC. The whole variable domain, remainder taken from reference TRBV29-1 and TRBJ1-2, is SAVISQKPSRDICQRGTSLTIQCQVDSQVTMMFWYRQQPGQSLTLIATANQGSEATYESGFVIDKFPISRPNLTFSTLTVSNMSPEDSSIYLCSVDSNRGGGYTFGSGTRLTVV.

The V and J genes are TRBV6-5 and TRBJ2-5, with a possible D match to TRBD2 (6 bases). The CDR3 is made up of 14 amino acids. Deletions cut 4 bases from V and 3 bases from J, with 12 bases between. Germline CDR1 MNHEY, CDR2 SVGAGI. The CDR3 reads CASSWGVYEETQYF. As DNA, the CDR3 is TGTGCCAGCAGTTGGGGGGTGTATGAAGAGACCCAGTACTTC.

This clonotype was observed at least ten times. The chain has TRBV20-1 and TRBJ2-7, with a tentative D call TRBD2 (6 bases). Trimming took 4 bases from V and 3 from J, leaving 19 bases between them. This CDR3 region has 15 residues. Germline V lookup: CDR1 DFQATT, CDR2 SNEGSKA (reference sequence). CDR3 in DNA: TGCAGTGCTATACTCGGAGGGACCAAAAGCTACGAGCAGTACTTC. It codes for CSAILGGTKSYEQYF.